This record covers a single TCR beta chain. The data were produced by immunoSEQ multiplex PCR, yet TCRdb's version contains in-frame clones alone and is incomplete. The profile covers approximately 97,000 clones, with 80% to 90% appearing a single time and roughly 20% taken by the ten largest. The data originate from a study of blood T cell repertoires in COVID-19. This CDR3 is 15 amino acids long. V lost 5 bases and J lost 4, with 16 bases in between. The V gene's germline CDR1 is MDHEN and CDR2 SYDVKM. The receptor was isolated from an elderly woman with acute or convalescent COVID-19. The V call is TRBV28, the J call TRBJ2-3; weak D call: TRBD2 (6 bases). Material: peripheral blood. The CDR3 region has the DNA TGTGCCAGCAGTGGAAACGTACCGGGGGCAGATACGCAGTATTTT. Amino acid sequence: CASSGNVPGADTQYF. Full variable domain (outside the CDR3, taken from reference TRBV28 and TRBJ2-3): DVKVTQSSRYLVKRTGEKVFLECVQDMDHENMFWYRQDPGLGLRLIYFSYDVKMKEKGDIPEGYSVSREKKERFSLILESASTNQTSMYLCASSGNVPGADTQYFGPGTRLTVL.